Listed below are T cell receptor beta chains from one sample, sequenced in a study of blood T cells in healthy people across ages. TCRdb reprocessed the 5' RACE reads with MiXCR, giving one entry per CDR3 protein. The sample contains around 990,000 distinct CDR3 sequences, roughly two fifths of which appear only once. The sequencing input was blood. The receptors shown here come from a man in his late teens or twenties in good health. Both conserved end residues are part of each CDR3. The D gene is left open where the match is weak. Where a row states a size, it is once, few, many or the class of an expanded clone; other rows omit it.

v_gene	d_gene	j_gene	abundance	CDR3nt	CDR3aa
TRBV29-1	-	TRBJ2-7	-	TGCAGCGCTAAACCCGCATCGAGCTCCTACGAGCAGTACTTC	CSAKPASSSYEQYF
TRBV12-3/TRBV12-4	-	TRBJ2-1	-	TGTGCCAGCAGATCGGGACCAGCGGTATACAATGAGCAGTTCTTC	CASRSGPAVYNEQFF
TRBV6-5	TRBD1	TRBJ1-4	-	TGTGCCAACAGCTGGGACAGGGGAGGAAAACTGTTTTTT	CANSWDRGGKLFF
TRBV6-2/TRBV6-3	-	TRBJ1-5	-	TGTGCCAGCAGTAACCAGCCCGGACAGCCAAAATATCAGCCCCAGCATTTT	CASSNQPGQPKYQPQHF
TRBV29-1	TRBD2	TRBJ2-3	-	TGCAGCGGCGTGGGACTAGCGGGGATCCGATCTAGCACAGATACGCAGTATTTT	CSGVGLAGIRSSTDTQYF
TRBV13	-	TRBJ2-7	few	TGTGCCAGCCAGGCCCGAGACACTGGCTACGAGCAGTACTTC	CASQARDTGYEQYF
TRBV12-3/TRBV12-4	TRBD1	TRBJ1-2	few	TGTGCCAGCAGTCTACAGGGGGCTATGAACTATGGCTACACCTTC	CASSLQGAMNYGYTF
TRBV4-3	TRBD1	TRBJ1-6	few	TGCGCCAGCAGCCAAGATGACAGGGCCTCTAATTCACCCCTCCACTTT	CASSQDDRASNSPLHF
TRBV10-3	TRBD2	TRBJ2-7	few	TGTGCCATCAGGGGGACTAGCGGTGCCGACGAGCAGTACTTC	CAIRGTSGADEQYF
TRBV7-3	-	TRBJ2-3	few	TGTGCCAGCAGCTTATATCAGACAGATACGCAGTATTTT	CASSLYQTDTQYF
TRBV2	-	TRBJ1-1	-	TGTGCCAGCAGCCGTACCCAGGAAGGCGCTGAAGCTTTCTTT	CASSRTQEGAEAFF
TRBV20-1	TRBD2	TRBJ2-4	-	TGCAGTGCTAGAGATCCAGCGGGGGGGATAAACATTCAGTACTTC	CSARDPAGGINIQYF
TRBV7-8	-	TRBJ2-1	-	TGTGCCAGCAGCAAGGGGCTACCTGACAATGAGCAGTTCTTC	CASSKGLPDNEQFF
TRBV3-1	-	TRBJ1-1	-	TGTGCCAGCAGCCAAGATGAACAGGGAGGGACTGAAGCTTTCTTT	CASSQDEQGGTEAFF
TRBV20-1	-	TRBJ1-2	-	TGCAGGGCCAAGGCGGGTGGCTACACCTTC	CRAKAGGYTF
TRBV27	-	TRBJ1-6	few	TGTGCCAGCTCCAGAAAGAACTCCTATAATTCACCCCTCCACTTT	CASSRKNSYNSPLHF
TRBV20-1	TRBD2	TRBJ2-3	few	TGCAGTGCTAGAGCAGCTAGCGGGGGCCCTAGCACAGATACGCAGTATTTT	CSARAASGGPSTDTQYF
TRBV27	-	TRBJ2-2	-	TGTGCCAGCAGCCCGGGACCGAACACCGGGGAGCTGTTTTTT	CASSPGPNTGELFF
TRBV11-2	-	TRBJ1-1	few	TGTGCCAGCACCCCGGGACGGTCCACTGAAGCTTTCTTT	CASTPGRSTEAFF
TRBV5-1	TRBD2	TRBJ2-7	few	TGCGCCAGCAGTCGGGGCCTAGCGGCCTACGAGCAGTACTTC	CASSRGLAAYEQYF
TRBV2	-	TRBJ2-3	few	TGTGCCAGCATTTCCAGGACACCCCGACAAGATACGCAGTATTTT	CASISRTPRQDTQYF
TRBV20-1	-	TRBJ2-1	few	TGCAGTGCGGACGGAAACTCCTACAATGAGCAGTTCTTC	CSADGNSYNEQFF
TRBV10-3	-	TRBJ1-2	few	TGTGCCATCAGTGGGGCCTCGGGCTACACCTTC	CAISGASGYTF
TRBV30	TRBD2	TRBJ2-1	-	TGTGCCTGGAGTGTGCCTAGCGGGGGCCCCTACAATGAGCAGTTCTTC	CAWSVPSGGPYNEQFF
TRBV20-1	-	TRBJ1-5	few	TGCAGTGCTAGCCTGGGGGGGAATCAGCCCCAGCATTTT	CSASLGGNQPQHF
TRBV27	TRBD1	TRBJ1-6	-	TGTGCCAGCAGTTTATCGGAGGCAGGGGGCTTCTCACCCCTCCACTTT	CASSLSEAGGFSPLHF
TRBV5-1	TRBD2	TRBJ2-2	-	TGCGCCAGCAGCTTGCCTAGCGGGGGGGCTGACGGGGAGCTGTTTTTT	CASSLPSGGADGELFF
TRBV12-3/TRBV12-4	-	TRBJ1-6	-	TGTGCCAGCAGTCTCGGCTTGGGGCCCCTCCACTTT	CASSLGLGPLHF
TRBV11-2	TRBD1	TRBJ2-1	-	TGTGCCAGCAGCTTAGCCGGGACAGGCCTCTATGAGCAGTTCTTC	CASSLAGTGLYEQFF
TRBV12-3/TRBV12-4	TRBD1	TRBJ2-1	-	TGTGCCAGCAGTTTAGGTCAGGGGGATGGGAGTGAGCAGTTCTTC	CASSLGQGDGSEQFF
TRBV7-9	TRBD1	TRBJ2-1	few	TGTGCCAGCAGTCCATGGACAGGGGGGAATGAGCAGTTCTTC	CASSPWTGGNEQFF
TRBV9	-	TRBJ1-1	few	TGTGCCAGCAGCGTGAGAGCCCGGGACGGCTGGACTGAAGCTTTCTTT	CASSVRARDGWTEAFF
TRBV20-1	-	TRBJ1-5	-	TGCAGTGCTTTTCAACCAGGGCTCCAGCCCAATCAGCCCCAGCATTTT	CSAFQPGLQPNQPQHF
TRBV20-1	-	TRBJ1-4	few	TGCAGTGCTAGGGGGGGCCGGAGTGAAAAACTGTTTTTT	CSARGGRSEKLFF
TRBV20-1	-	TRBJ2-7	-	TGCAGTGCTAGAGAAGGTCACCCATCCTACGAGCAGTACTTC	CSAREGHPSYEQYF
TRBV15	-	TRBJ1-4	-	TGTGCCACCAGCAGAGTTCGGGATGAAAAACTGTTTTTT	CATSRVRDEKLFF
TRBV6-5	-	TRBJ1-1	-	TGTGCCAGCAGTCGAGTGGGGCAATCGGAAAGGGGAGCTTTCTTT	CASSRVGQSERGAFF
TRBV14	-	TRBJ2-2	few	TGTGCCAGCAGCCAAGATTGGGCGGCCGGGGAGCTGTTTTTT	CASSQDWAAGELFF
TRBV4-1	-	TRBJ1-1	-	TGCGCCAGCAGCCCCGGGGAGTTAATGAACACTGAAGCTTTCTTT	CASSPGELMNTEAFF
TRBV11-2	-	TRBJ2-7	once	TGTGCCAGCAGCAATAACAGGGACGAGCAGTACTTC	CASSNNRDEQYF
TRBV4-1	TRBD2	TRBJ2-1	-	TGCGCCAGCAGCCAAGCCTCCGGGACTAGCGCGTACAATGAGCAGTTCTTC	CASSQASGTSAYNEQFF
TRBV20-1	-	TRBJ2-3	few	TGCAGTGCTAGATGGGCTAACACAGATACGCAGTATTTT	CSARWANTDTQYF
TRBV7-2	-	TRBJ2-7	-	TGCGCCAGCGGCTTGTCCAGCTACAATGAGCAGTACTTC	CASGLSSYNEQYF
TRBV20-1	-	TRBJ2-3	few	TGCAGTGCGATATCTGATCGTCGGACGTCGGGGATCACAGATACGCAGTATTTT	CSAISDRRTSGITDTQYF
TRBV20-1	TRBD2	TRBJ2-7	-	TGCAGTGCCAAAGGGACTAGCGGGGGACAGTTTTACGAGCAGTACTTC	CSAKGTSGGQFYEQYF
TRBV7-2	TRBD1	TRBJ1-3	-	TGTGCCAGCAGCCCCCGGACAGGGCTCTCTGGAAACACCATATATTTT	CASSPRTGLSGNTIYF
TRBV27	-	TRBJ1-5	few	TGTGCCAGCAGGGTCACCATGGGCGGCAATCAGCCCCAGCATTTT	CASRVTMGGNQPQHF
TRBV11-2	-	TRBJ2-1	-	TGTGCCAGCAGCTTCTCCCTTCAGGAGCAGTTCTTC	CASSFSLQEQFF
TRBV5-5	-	TRBJ1-1	-	TGTGCCAGCAGCTTGGTAATCGTAGGGTTTGGCACTGAAGCTTTCTTT	CASSLVIVGFGTEAFF
TRBV4-1	-	TRBJ1-5	-	TGCGCCAGCAGCCAACTTCCAAGGGGGGAAAATCAGCCCCAGCATTTT	CASSQLPRGENQPQHF
TRBV9	TRBD1	TRBJ1-6	-	TGTGCCAGCAGCGAGTTTCGGGACAGGGGTTCACCCCTCCACTTT	CASSEFRDRGSPLHF
TRBV12-3/TRBV12-4	TRBD1	TRBJ1-1	few	TGTGCCAGCACCCGGCCGGGACAGGGGAAAACTGAAGCTTTCTTT	CASTRPGQGKTEAFF
TRBV6-2/TRBV6-3	TRBD2	TRBJ2-7	-	TGTGCCAGCAGTATCCGGGAGGGGCGACGGGGCAATGAGCAGTACTTC	CASSIREGRRGNEQYF
TRBV7-2	TRBD2	TRBJ2-5	-	TGTGCCAGCAGCTACGGACTAGCGGGGTCCCATCAAGAGACCCAGTACTTC	CASSYGLAGSHQETQYF
TRBV6-1	TRBD1	TRBJ1-1	-	TGTGCCAGCAAGCGGACAGGGGCGACTGAAGCTTTCTTT	CASKRTGATEAFF
TRBV10-3	-	TRBJ1-2	-	TGTGCCATCAGTCCGAAGGGGTTCGGGGACTATGGCTACACCTTC	CAISPKGFGDYGYTF